Presented here are 21 T cell receptor beta chains from one specimen sequenced in a study of cytomegalovirus exposure and HLA in healthy donors. The primer mix had 60 Vbeta and 13 Jbeta primers. TCRdb keeps only in-frame clones here, not all; method: immunoSEQ multiplex PCR. The data contain about 170,000 clones, about three quarters of them singletons. Input material: PBMCs. Every receptor here comes from a female donor in good health and CMV-seronegative.

The rearrangement uses TRBV15 and TRBJ2-1; 8 nucleotides match TRBD1. After removal of 8 bases from V and 2 bases from J, the junction contained 8 bases not matched to a gene. From germline, CDR1 is LNHNV and CDR2 YYDKDF (reference sequence). CDR3 length equals 15 residues. In nucleotides, the CDR3 is TGTGCCACCGCGACCCGGGACAGGACCTACAATGAGCAGTTCTTC. This sequence encodes CATATRDRTYNEQFF.

The rearrangement uses TRBV27 and TRBJ1-2; 7 positions agree with TRBD1. CDR1 and CDR2 (germline): MNHEY, SMNVEV (reference sequence). Trimming removed 5 bases from V and 5 bases from J; junction bases left unmatched: 2. CDR3 length equals 12 residues. CDR3 DNA: TGTGCCAGCAGTAGGACAGGTTATGGCTACACCTTC. Its translation: CASSRTGYGYTF.

A single count supports this clone. V gene TRBV6-1 combines with J gene TRBJ2-2, with a possible D match to TRBD2 (5 bases). Germline CDR1 MNHNS, CDR2 SASEGT. The CDR3 totals 15 residues. V lost 7 bases and J 8 bases, leaving 20 bases between the germline ends. CDR3 DNA sequence: TGTGCCAGCACTACTTCACCCGGGGTCCTGGGGGAGCTGTTTTTT. It encodes CASTTSPGVLGELFF.

This clone was counted once. The chain recombines TRBV10-2 with TRBJ2-5; 8 bases line up with TRBD2. The CDR3 is 15 residues long. Per the germline V gene, CDR1 is WSHSY and CDR2 is SAAADI. V shed 2 bases and J 5 bases; nucleotides not matched to a gene: 7. The CDR3 DNA follows: TGCGCCAGCAGTGAGATCGGGGGGGGCCACGAGACCCAGTACTTC. Encoded protein: CASSEIGGGHETQYF.

V is TRBV5-1 and J is TRBJ2-7, with 10 bases aligning to TRBD1. Germline CDR1 reads SGHRS; CDR2 reads YFSETQ. The CDR3 runs 14 residues. V lost 4 bases, J lost 3 bases, and 4 bases stayed unmatched. In DNA, the CDR3 is TGCGCCAGCAGCCAAGGACAGGGGGGCTACGAGCAGTACTTC. Its protein is CASSQGQGGYEQYF.

The chain couples TRBV5-4 to TRBJ2-5, with 8 bases lining up with TRBD1. The CDR3 loop spans 16 amino acids. V was pared by 0 bases and J by 5 bases, with 9 bases of the junction left unmatched. Germline V lookup: CDR1 SGHNT, CDR2 YYREEE (reference sequence). CDR3 in DNA: TGTGCCAGCAGCTTGGGGCCCGCCAGGGACAGGGAGACCCAGTACTTC. It is translated as CASSLGPARDRETQYF.

V and J are TRBV30 and TRBJ2-7; perhaps TRBD2 as D (7 bases). The V and J ends lost 2 bases and 0 bases respectively, with 14 bases between them. This CDR3 has 15 amino acids. The germline CDR1 and CDR2 sequences are GTSNPN and SVGIG (reference sequence). This CDR3 is CAWSWGGGNSYEQYF. CDR3 bases: TGTGCCTGGAGTTGGGGGGGCGGAAACTCCTACGAGCAGTACTTC.

The J gene is TRBJ1-1, the V gene TRBV27; D is possibly TRBD1 (6 bases). This CDR3 is built from 14 residues. The germline V gene encodes CDR1 MNHEY and CDR2 SMNVEV (reference sequence). V was pared by 5 bases and J by 4 bases, with 14 bases between. The CDR3 DNA follows: TGTGCCAGCAGTCCGCCGGGGGGCCGCACTGAAGCTTTCTTT. Translating it yields CASSPPGGRTEAFF.

The CDR3: CATTGGAYEQYF. The CDR3 bases are TGTGCCACGACAGGGGGCGCGTACGAGCAGTACTTC. The rearrangement joins TRBV28 to TRBJ2-5, with 10 bases matching TRBD1. The J call may be incorrect, as the DNA end agrees better with TRBJ2-7. The CDR3 length is 12 residues. Germline V CDR1 and CDR2: MDHEN, SYDVKM.

V and J are TRBV5-1 and TRBJ1-2; 11 bases line up with TRBD1. The ends lost 4 bases at V and 9 bases at J; junction bases unmatched: 5. The germline V gene encodes CDR1 SGHRS and CDR2 YFSETQ. CDR3 length equals 13 residues. The chain's CDR3 is CASSGGQGERYTF. In nucleotides, the CDR3 is TGCGCCAGCAGCGGGGGACAGGGGGAACGCTACACCTTC. Together with reference TRBV5-1 and TRBJ1-2, the CDR3 gives the full variable domain: KAGVTQTPRYLIKTRGQQVTLSCSPISGHRSVSWYQQTPGQGLQFLFEYFSETQRNKGNFPGRFSGRQFSNSRSEMNVSTLELGDSALYLCASSGGQGERYTFGSGTRLTVV.

The chain is built from TRBV19 and TRBJ1-2, with 8 bases aligning to TRBD1. V gave up 5 bases and J gave up 5 bases; unmatched junction bases: 1. Germline CDR1 reads LNHDA; CDR2 reads SQIVND (reference sequence). CDR3 size: 12 residues. CDR3 in amino acids: CASSRQGYGYTF. As DNA, the CDR3 is TGTGCCAGTAGTCGACAGGGGTATGGCTACACCTTC.

The rearrangement links TRBV19 to TRBJ2-5; possibly TRBD2 for D (5 bases). CDR3 length: 15 residues. Trimming left V 3 bases short and J 4 bases short, with 15 bases between. The V gene's germline CDR1 is LNHDA and CDR2 SQIVND (reference sequence). This CDR3 is CASSMAHGSGETQYF. CDR3 in DNA: TGTGCCAGTAGTATGGCCCACGGCAGCGGAGAGACCCAGTACTTC.

J is TRBJ1-2 and V is TRBV11-2; TRBD1 aligns across 8 bases. Germline CDR1 and CDR2: SGHAT and FQNNGV. The V gene end was trimmed by 5 bases and the J gene end by 4 bases; junction bases not matched to a gene: 9. The length of the CDR3 is 15 residues. This chain's CDR3 is CASSPGTGRFYGYTF. The CDR3 DNA is TGTGCCAGCAGCCCCGGGACAGGAAGGTTCTATGGCTACACCTTC.

The gene calls are TRBV25-1 and TRBJ1-1, with 8 nucleotides matching TRBD1. V was pared by 1 base and J by 4 bases, with 11 bases of the junction left unmatched. The CDR3 runs to 17 residues. Germline assignment: CDR1 MGHDK and CDR2 SYGVNS. CDR3 DNA: TGTGCCAGCAGTGAATTTTTCCTGGACAGGGTTGGCACTGAAGCTTTCTTT. Its translation: CASSEFFLDRVGTEAFF.

The chain is built from TRBV28 and TRBJ2-7, with D possibly matching TRBD1 (5 bases). Deletions cut 5 bases from V and 6 bases from J, with 11 bases between. The CDR3 is 12 residues long. The germline V gene has CDR1 MDHEN and CDR2 SYDVKM. CDR3 residues: CASSGAQREQYF. DNA of the CDR3: TGTGCCAGCAGTGGGGCACAGCGCGAGCAGTACTTC.

The chain employs TRBV28 and TRBJ2-2, with TRBD1 matching 11 bases. Germline loops: CDR1 MDHEN, CDR2 SYDVKM. The junction had 9 bases not matched to a gene; V was cut back by 4 bases and J by 2 bases. The CDR3 totals 18 residues. The CDR3 bases are TGTGCCAGCAGTTCCCCCGGGACAGGGGGGAAAAACACCGGGGAGCTGTTTTTT. This gives the protein CASSSPGTGGKNTGELFF.

This clone was picked up a small number of times. The chain employs TRBV6-6 and TRBJ2-2; 7 bases match TRBD1. The CDR3 totals 15 residues. The V gene's germline CDR1 is MNHNY and CDR2 SVGAGI (reference sequence). J gave up 2 bases and V 6 bases, and 6 bases lay outside the gene matches. The CDR3 nucleotides are TGTGCCAGCAGGCCGGGACAGAGAAACACCGGGGAGCTGTTTTTT. Its protein is CASRPGQRNTGELFF.

V usage is TRBV2 and J usage is TRBJ1-1; 9 nucleotides agree with TRBD1. This CDR3 contains 13 residues. V lost 5 bases, J lost 5 bases, and 3 bases stayed unmatched. Germline loops: CDR1 SNHLY, CDR2 FYNNEI. The CDR3 spells CASSPDRGTEAFF. The DNA of the CDR3 is TGTGCCAGCAGTCCGGACAGGGGAACTGAAGCTTTCTTT. Together with reference TRBV2 and TRBJ1-1, the CDR3 gives the full variable domain: EPEVTQTPSHQVTQMGQEVILRCVPISNHLYFYWYRQILGQKVEFLVSFYNNEISEKSEIFDDQFSVERPDGSNFTLKIRSTKLEDSAMYFCASSPDRGTEAFFGQGTRLTVV.

This chain connects TRBV6-1 to TRBJ1-5; 7 nucleotides line up with TRBD1. CDR1 is MNHNS and CDR2 is SASEGT in the germline V gene. This CDR3 has 15 residues. V lost 6 bases, J lost 1 base, and 6 bases stayed unmatched. The DNA of the CDR3 is TGTGCCAGCAGGCCTGAGACAGGGAGCAATCAGCCCCAGCATTTT. It codes for CASRPETGSNQPQHF.

The sample holds a few counts of this clone. This chain links TRBV5-1 with TRBJ1-5, with a tentative D call TRBD1 (6 bases). This CDR3 has 14 residues. Germline V gives CDR1 SGHRS, CDR2 YFSETQ. The V and J ends lost 7 bases and 6 bases respectively, with 17 bases between them. This CDR3 is CASAFGGAGQPQHF. In DNA, the CDR3 is TGCGCCAGCGCCTTTGGGGGCGCGGGTCAGCCCCAGCATTTT.

The table lists this clone with a few counts. The V gene is TRBV5-1, the J gene TRBJ1-3, with 7 nucleotides matching TRBD1. The CDR3 totals 17 residues. Germline trimming cut 0 bases from V and 0 bases from J; bases unmatched to any gene: 6. Germline V gene lookup returns CDR1 SGHRS and CDR2 YFSETQ. Here the CDR3 DNA reads TGCGCCAGCAGCTTGGCCGGGACAGCCCTCTCTGGAAACACCATATATTTT. Protein: CASSLAGTALSGNTIYF.